What follows describes a single T cell receptor beta chain. Its antigen is still unknown. The total RNA that was extracted per sample amounted to at least 5 micrograms. It was with a sample-barcoded 5' primer and a J-beta primer mix that a second PCR of roughly 6 to 12 cycles was run. Each cDNA molecule, via a template-switch adaptor with 12 random nucleotides, was tagged. MiXCR, applied by TCRdb to the 5' RACE reads, yields one record per CDR3 protein. The sample yields 800,000 to 1,000,000 distinct CDR3 sequences, under 50% seen once. This specimen belongs to a study of blood T cells in healthy people across ages. The study's findings and limits: The study found TCR beta diversity correlated strongly with naive T cell percentage. Expanded clonotype shifts may have been confounded, as the donors had an unknown CMV status.

The germline gives CDR1 SQVTM, CDR2 ANQGSEA. The CDR3 length is 13 residues. Unmatched junction bases numbered 5, after V lost 7 bases and J lost 4 bases. This rearrangement joins TRBV29-1 to TRBJ2-3, with 10 bases aligning to TRBD1. The sequence was collected from a man in his thirties or forties in good health. Source material: blood. The CDR3 DNA reads as TGCAGCGCTCCGACAGGGGGCGCAGATACGCAGTATTTT. This codes for CSAPTGGADTQYF.